Below, one T cell receptor (beta chain) is given with its context. In the authors' methods: Nucleated cell counts were estimated from reference gene primer amplification. The repertoire was sequenced with immunoSEQ multiplex PCR; TCRdb's copy has only in-frame clones and lacks some. The V and J calls and the clone size are those of that table, but D and trimming were determined from the DNA. The data show under 300,000 clones, 70% to 90% seen once. The data belong to a study of blood T cell repertoires in COVID-19. On the study more broadly: The samples span acute and convalescent COVID-19 from the United States, Italy and Spain. Nucleic acid was either cDNA or gDNA, and it came from T cells, B-cell-depleted T cells, or PBMCs.

Sequenced: PBMCs or T cells enriched from blood (not recorded which). The TCR comes from a middle-aged woman with acute COVID-19.

CDR3: CASGQTSYEQYF. In nucleotides, the CDR3 is TGTGCCAGCGGGCAAACATCCTACGAGCAGTACTTC. This chain connects TRBV7-9 to TRBJ2-7; D is undetermined. The CDR3 length is 12 residues. Trimming cost V 8 bases and J 1 base, with 9 bases left between them. Per germline, CDR1 SEHNR and CDR2 FQNEAQ (reference sequence).